The 8 T cell receptor beta chains listed next were all sequenced from one sample in a study of cytomegalovirus exposure and HLA in healthy donors. With 60 Vbeta and 13 Jbeta primers, the PCR was carried out. Produced via immunoSEQ multiplex PCR; TCRdb's table is partial and in-frame only. The sample lists some 160,000 clones; about 72% were seen once. Sequencing used PBMCs. Receptors were obtained from a man in his fifties in good health and CMV-seropositive.

The chain is built from TRBV7-8 and TRBJ2-5, with 10 nucleotides matching TRBD1. The CDR3 runs to 14 residues. Trimming at V came to 5 bases and at J to 5 bases, leaving 5 bases not matched to a gene. The germline V gene encodes CDR1 SGHVS and CDR2 FQNEAQ. This CDR3 is CASSPTGGGETQYF. As DNA, the CDR3 is TGTGCCAGCAGCCCGACAGGGGGCGGGGAGACCCAGTACTTC. Using reference TRBV7-8 and TRBJ2-5 for the parts outside the CDR3, the full variable domain is GAGVSQSPRYKVAKRGQDVALRCDPISGHVSLFWYQQALGQGPEFLTYFQNEAQLDKSGLPSDRFFAERPEGSVSTLKIQRTQQEDSAVYLCASSPTGGGETQYFGPGTRLLVL.

This clone was seen just once. The chain combines TRBV29-1 with TRBJ2-3; a weak D match, TRBD2 (6 bases). Germline CDR1 reads SQVTM; CDR2 reads ANQGSEA. Trimming left V 2 bases short and J 1 base short, with 13 bases between. The CDR3 sequence is 15 residues long. For the CDR3, the DNA is TGCAGCGTTGAATCCTTGGGGGGTGGCACAGATACGCAGTATTTT. Its protein product is CSVESLGGGTDTQYF.

The chain joins TRBV6-5 to TRBJ2-5; tentatively, D is TRBD2 (6 bases). V lost 4 bases and J 5 bases, leaving 11 bases between the germline ends. CDR3 size: 13 residues. CDR1 and CDR2 from the germline V gene are MNHEY and SVGAGI. CDR3 protein: CASSSREWETQYF. Here the CDR3 DNA reads TGTGCCAGCAGTTCCCGGGAGTGGGAGACCCAGTACTTC.

The chain joins TRBV25-1 to TRBJ2-3; D may be TRBD1 (6 bases). This CDR3 comprises 13 residues. Trimming removed 4 bases at V and 3 bases at J, with 8 bases between. Germline CDR1 MGHDK, CDR2 SYGVNS. The chain's CDR3 is CASSVTGTDTQYF. The CDR3 coding sequence is TGTGCCAGCAGTGTTACAGGGACAGATACGCAGTATTTT.

The chain is built from TRBV7-9 and TRBJ1-2; 7 nucleotides line up with TRBD1. The CDR3 length is 13 residues. V lost 5 bases to trimming and J lost 6 bases; unmatched junction nucleotides: 6. Germline V CDR1 and CDR2: SEHNR, FQNEAQ (reference sequence). CDR3 amino acids: CASSARQGDGYTF. The DNA for the CDR3 is TGTGCCAGCAGCGCAAGACAGGGTGATGGCTACACCTTC.

V and J are TRBV19 and TRBJ1-5, with D uncertain. Germline lookup yields CDR1 LNHDA and CDR2 SQIVND (reference sequence). The CDR3 has 16 amino acids. V gave up 0 bases and J gave up 0 bases, with 9 bases separating them. The CDR3 coding sequence is TGTGCCAGTAGTATAGAGGCAGCGCTTAGCAATCAGCCCCAGCATTTT. Translating gives CASSIEAALSNQPQHF.

The V gene is TRBV21-1, the J gene TRBJ2-3; the tabulated D call, TRBD2, remains unverified against the DNA. TRBV21-1 is a documented pseudogene. This CDR3 has 18 amino acids. CDR3 amino acids: CASSKEPGESTSTDTQYF. CDR3 bases: TGTGCCAGCAGCAAAGAGCCCGGAGAGAGTACTAGCACAGATACGCAGTATTTT.

This clone came up a few times. The chain links TRBV4-3 to TRBJ2-7; TRBD1 agrees at 7 bases. V was pared by 2 bases and J by 6 bases, with 4 bases of the junction left unmatched. CDR1 is LGHNA, CDR2 YSLEER, per germline. The CDR3 runs to 13 residues. Here the CDR3 reads CASSQNNRGEQYF. The CDR3 DNA sequence: TGCGCCAGCAGCCAAAATAACAGGGGCGAGCAGTACTTC.